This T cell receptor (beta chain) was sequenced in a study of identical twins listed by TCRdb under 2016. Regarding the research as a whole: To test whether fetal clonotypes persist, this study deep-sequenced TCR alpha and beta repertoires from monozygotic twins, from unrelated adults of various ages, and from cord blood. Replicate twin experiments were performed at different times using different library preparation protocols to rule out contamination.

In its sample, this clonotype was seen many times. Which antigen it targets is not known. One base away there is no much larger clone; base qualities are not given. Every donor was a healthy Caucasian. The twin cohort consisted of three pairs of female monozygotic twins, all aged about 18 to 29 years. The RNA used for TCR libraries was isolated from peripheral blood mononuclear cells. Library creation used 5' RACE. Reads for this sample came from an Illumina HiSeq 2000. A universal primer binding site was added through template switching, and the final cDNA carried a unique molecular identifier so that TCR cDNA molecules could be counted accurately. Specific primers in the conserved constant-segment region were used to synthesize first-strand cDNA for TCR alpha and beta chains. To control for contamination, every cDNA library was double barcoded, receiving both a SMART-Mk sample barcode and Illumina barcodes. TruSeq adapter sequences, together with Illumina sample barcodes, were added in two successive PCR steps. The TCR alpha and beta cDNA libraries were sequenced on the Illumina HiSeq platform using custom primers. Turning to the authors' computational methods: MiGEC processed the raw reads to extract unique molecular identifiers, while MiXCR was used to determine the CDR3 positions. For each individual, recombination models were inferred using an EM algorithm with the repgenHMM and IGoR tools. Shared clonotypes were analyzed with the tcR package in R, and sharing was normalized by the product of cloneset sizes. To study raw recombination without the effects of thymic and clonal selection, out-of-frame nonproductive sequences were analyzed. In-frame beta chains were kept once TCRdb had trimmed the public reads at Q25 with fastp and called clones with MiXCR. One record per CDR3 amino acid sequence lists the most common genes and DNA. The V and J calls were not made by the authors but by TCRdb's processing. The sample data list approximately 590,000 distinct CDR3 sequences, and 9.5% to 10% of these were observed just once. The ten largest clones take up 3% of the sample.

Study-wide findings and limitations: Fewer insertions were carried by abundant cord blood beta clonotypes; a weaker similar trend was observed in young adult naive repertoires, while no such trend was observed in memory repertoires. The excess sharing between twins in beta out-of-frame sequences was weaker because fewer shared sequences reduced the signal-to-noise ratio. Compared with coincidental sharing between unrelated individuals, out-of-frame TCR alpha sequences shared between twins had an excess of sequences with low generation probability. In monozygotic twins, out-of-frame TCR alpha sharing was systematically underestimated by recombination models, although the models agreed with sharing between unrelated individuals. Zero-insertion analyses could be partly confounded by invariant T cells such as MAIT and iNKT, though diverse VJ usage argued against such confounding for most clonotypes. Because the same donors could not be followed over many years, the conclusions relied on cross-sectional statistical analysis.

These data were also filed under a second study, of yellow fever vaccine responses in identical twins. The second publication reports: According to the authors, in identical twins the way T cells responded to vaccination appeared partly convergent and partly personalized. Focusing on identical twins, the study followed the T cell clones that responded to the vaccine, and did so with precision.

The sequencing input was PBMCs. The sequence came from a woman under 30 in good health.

The bases are TGTGCCAGCAGCTTATATGACTCACCTGGAAACACCATATATTTT. Its protein is CASSLYDSPGNTIYF. Recombination connected TRBV7-3 to TRBJ1-3, with no confident D gene call. Sequences SGHTA (CDR1) and FQGTGA (CDR2) are obtained from the germline V gene. From the cysteine through the phenylalanine, the CDR3 covers 15 amino acids. Of all the DNA, just the CDR3 is kept, 45 bases in frame from base 1. V drops 2 bases and J drops 2 bases, leaving 10 bases in between.